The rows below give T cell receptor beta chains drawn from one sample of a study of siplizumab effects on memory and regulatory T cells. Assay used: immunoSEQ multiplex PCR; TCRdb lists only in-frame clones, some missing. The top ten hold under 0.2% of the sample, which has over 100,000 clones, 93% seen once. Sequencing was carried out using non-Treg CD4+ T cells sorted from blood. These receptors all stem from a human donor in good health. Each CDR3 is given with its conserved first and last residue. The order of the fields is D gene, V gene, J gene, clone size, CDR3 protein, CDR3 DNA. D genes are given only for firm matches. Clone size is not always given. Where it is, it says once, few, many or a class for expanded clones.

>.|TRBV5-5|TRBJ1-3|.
CASSRRIPDGRSGNTIYF
TGTGCCAGCAGCCGCCGAATCCCCGACGGACGTTCTGGAAACACCATATATTTT
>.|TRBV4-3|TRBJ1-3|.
CASSQEWGSGNTIYF
TGCGCCAGCAGCCAAGAATGGGGTTCTGGAAACACCATATATTTT
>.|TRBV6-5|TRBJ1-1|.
CASSPKEAGAPEAFF
TGTGCCAGCAGCCCTAAGGAAGCAGGGGCCCCTGAAGCTTTCTTT
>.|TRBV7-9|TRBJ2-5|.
CASSLGAGIMETQYF
TGTGCCAGCAGCTTAGGGGCAGGAATTATGGAGACCCAGTACTTC
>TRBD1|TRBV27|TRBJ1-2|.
CASPGQGGYGYTF
TGTGCCAGTCCGGGACAGGGTGGTTATGGCTACACCTTC
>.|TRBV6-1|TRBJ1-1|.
CASSEARVSEAFF
TGTGCCAGCAGTGAAGCGCGGGTCTCTGAAGCTTTCTTT
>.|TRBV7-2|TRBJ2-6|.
CASSPVLSGANVLTF
TGTGCCAGCAGCCCCGTACTCTCTGGGGCCAACGTCCTGACTTTC
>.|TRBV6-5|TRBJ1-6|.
CASSFLGPPAPLHF
TGTGCCAGCAGTTTCCTGGGACCGCCTGCACCCCTCCACTTT
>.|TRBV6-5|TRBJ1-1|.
CASSLNRGNTEAFF
TGTGCCAGCAGTTTGAACAGAGGGAACACTGAAGCTTTCTTT
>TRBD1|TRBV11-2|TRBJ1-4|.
CASSLRTGGEKLFF
TGTGCCAGCAGCTTACGGACAGGGGGGGAAAAACTGTTTTTT
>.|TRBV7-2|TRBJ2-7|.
CASSSRLGEQYF
TGTGCCAGCAGCTCCCGACTCGGAGAGCAGTACTTC
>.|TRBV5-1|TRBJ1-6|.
CASSLIGGYDNSPLHF
TGCGCCAGCAGCTTAATCGGAGGCTACGATAATTCACCCCTCCACTTT
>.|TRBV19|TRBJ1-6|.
CASSIGEESYNSPLHF
TGTGCCAGTAGTATAGGGGAGGAGTCCTATAATTCACCCCTCCACTTT
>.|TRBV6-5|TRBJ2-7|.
CASSYSSSGPYEQYF
TGTGCCAGCAGTTACTCGTCAAGTGGGCCCTACGAGCAGTACTTC
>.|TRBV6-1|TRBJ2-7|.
CASSEPSAGEDEQYF
TGTGCCAGCAGTGAACCCTCGGCAGGGGAGGACGAGCAGTACTTC
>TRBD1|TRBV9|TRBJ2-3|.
CASSLQGQGVDTQYF
TGTGCCAGCAGCCTACAGGGACAGGGAGTAGATACGCAGTATTTT
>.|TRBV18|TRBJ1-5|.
CASSQGVGIGQPQHF
TGTGCCAGCTCACAAGGGGTGGGCATCGGTCAGCCCCAGCATTTT
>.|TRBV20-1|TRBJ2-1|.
CSAGGYNEQFF
TGCAGTGCGGGTGGGTACAATGAGCAGTTCTTC
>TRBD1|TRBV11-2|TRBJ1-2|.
CASSASGTGNYGYTF
TGTGCCAGCAGCGCGTCCGGGACAGGGAACTATGGCTACACCTTC
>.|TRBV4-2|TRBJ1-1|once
CASSQEGSVNTEAFF
TGTGCCAGCAGCCAAGAAGGGTCGGTGAACACTGAAGCTTTCTTT
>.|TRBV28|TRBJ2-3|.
CASSSTDTQYF
TGTGCCAGCAGTTCGACAGATACGCAGTATTTT
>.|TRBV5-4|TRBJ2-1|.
CASSLRTTDEQFF
TGTGCCAGCAGCTTAAGGACGACGGATGAGCAGTTCTTC
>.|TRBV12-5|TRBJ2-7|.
CASGTLVHYEQYF
TGTGCTAGTGGGACACTCGTCCACTACGAGCAGTACTTC
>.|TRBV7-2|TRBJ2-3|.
CASSPRSRPDTQYF
TGTGCCAGCAGCCCCCGCTCTAGGCCAGATACGCAGTATTTT
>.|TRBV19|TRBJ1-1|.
CASRPLTQAEAFF
TGTGCCAGTAGACCCTTAACGCAGGCTGAAGCTTTCTTT
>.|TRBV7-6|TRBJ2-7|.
CASSLADAGYEQYF
TGTGCCAGCAGCTTAGCGGACGCTGGCTACGAGCAGTACTTC
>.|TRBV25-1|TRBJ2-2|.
CASSEYYRGDTGELFF
TGTGCCAGCAGTGAATATTATAGAGGGGACACCGGGGAGCTGTTTTTT
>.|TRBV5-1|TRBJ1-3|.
CASSRARGNTIYF
TGCGCCAGCAGCAGGGCTAGGGGAAACACCATATATTTT
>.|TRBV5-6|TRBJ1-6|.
CASSLVGRGGFSPLHF
TGTGCCAGCAGCTTGGTTGGGCGAGGAGGGTTTTCACCCCTCCACTTT
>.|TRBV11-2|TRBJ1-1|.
CASSSRGEDLNTEAFF
TGTGCCAGCAGCTCACGGGGCGAGGACTTGAACACTGAAGCTTTCTTT
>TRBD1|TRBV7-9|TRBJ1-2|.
CASSASGQGPLSYGYTF
TGTGCCAGCAGCGCATCGGGACAGGGGCCTCTAAGTTATGGCTACACCTTC
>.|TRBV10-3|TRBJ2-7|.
CAIRETVNAYEQYF
TGTGCCATCAGGGAGACAGTGAATGCCTACGAGCAGTACTTC
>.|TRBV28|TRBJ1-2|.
CASSSTGRYGYTF
TGTGCCAGCAGTTCTACAGGCCGCTATGGCTACACCTTC
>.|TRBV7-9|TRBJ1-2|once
CASSLAWVAHYGYTF
TGTGCCAGCAGCTTAGCCTGGGTGGCTCACTATGGCTACACCTTC
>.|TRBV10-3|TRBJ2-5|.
CAISDPRGPQETQYF
TGTGCCATCAGTGATCCGCGGGGACCCCAAGAGACCCAGTACTTC
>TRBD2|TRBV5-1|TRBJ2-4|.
CASSGGDGNIQYF
TGCGCCAGCAGCGGGGGGGACGGAAACATTCAGTACTTC
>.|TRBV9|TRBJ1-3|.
CASSVDAGSSGNTIYF
TGTGCCAGCAGCGTAGATGCGGGATCCTCTGGAAACACCATATATTTT
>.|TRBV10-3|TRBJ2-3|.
CATRDTTSTDTQYF
TGTGCCACACGGGACACCACTAGCACAGATACGCAGTATTTT
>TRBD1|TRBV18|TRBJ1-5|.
CASSPDRVSNQPQHF
TGTGCCAGCTCACCCGACAGGGTGAGCAATCAGCCCCAGCATTTT
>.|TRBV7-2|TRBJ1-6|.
CASSSQGRGNSPLHF
TGTGCCAGCAGCTCACAAGGCAGGGGAAATTCACCCCTCCACTTT
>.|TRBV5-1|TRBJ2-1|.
CASSGSRAPTSNEQFF
TGCGCCAGCAGCGGTAGCCGGGCCCCTACTAGCAATGAGCAGTTCTTC
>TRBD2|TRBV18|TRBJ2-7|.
CASSRSSGGYEQYF
TGTGCCAGCTCACGGAGTAGCGGGGGCTACGAGCAGTACTTC
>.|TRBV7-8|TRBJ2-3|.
CASSLFQATDTQYF
TGTGCCAGCAGCTTATTCCAGGCCACAGATACGCAGTATTTT
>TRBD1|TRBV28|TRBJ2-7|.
CASSPAGTADDEQYF
TGTGCCAGCAGTCCGGCCGGGACAGCTGATGACGAGCAGTACTTC
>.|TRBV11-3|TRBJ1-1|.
CASSLARGEAEAFF
TGTGCCAGCAGCTTAGCTCGGGGGGAGGCTGAAGCTTTCTTT
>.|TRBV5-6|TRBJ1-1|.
CASSPGIVVSLRTEAFF
TGTGCCAGCAGCCCGGGGATAGTAGTTAGCCTAAGAACTGAAGCTTTCTTT
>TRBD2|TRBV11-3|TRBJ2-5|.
CASSLAGLATETQYF
TGTGCCAGCAGCTTAGCGGGACTAGCAACGGAGACCCAGTACTTC
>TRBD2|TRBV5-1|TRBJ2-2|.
CASSLGPSGENTGELFF
TGCGCCAGCAGCTTGGGTCCTAGCGGGGAGAACACCGGGGAGCTGTTTTTT
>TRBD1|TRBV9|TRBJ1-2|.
CASSPGGKSYGYTF
TGTGCCAGCAGCCCAGGGGGGAAAAGCTATGGCTACACCTTC
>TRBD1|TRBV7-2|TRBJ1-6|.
CASSLDRGGSPLHF
TGTGCCAGCAGCCTGGACAGGGGTGGTTCACCCCTCCACTTT
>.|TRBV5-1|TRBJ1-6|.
CVSSLQPNSPLHF
TGCGTCAGCAGCTTGCAACCCAATTCACCCCTCCACTTT
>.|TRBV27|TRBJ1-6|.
CASSNREASYGSPLHF
TGTGCCAGCTCCAACCGGGAGGCCTCATACGGTTCACCCCTCCACTTT